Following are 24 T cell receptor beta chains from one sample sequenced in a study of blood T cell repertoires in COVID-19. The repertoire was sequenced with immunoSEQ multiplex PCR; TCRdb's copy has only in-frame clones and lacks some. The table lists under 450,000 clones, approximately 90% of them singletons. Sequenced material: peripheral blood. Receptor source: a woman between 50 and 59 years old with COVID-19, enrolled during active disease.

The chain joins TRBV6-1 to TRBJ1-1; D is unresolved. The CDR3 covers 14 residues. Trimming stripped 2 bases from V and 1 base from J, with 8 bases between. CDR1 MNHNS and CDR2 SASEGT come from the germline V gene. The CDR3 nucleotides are TGTGCCAGCAGTGAATCTCCAGGGAACACTGAAGCTTTCTTT. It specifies CASSESPGNTEAFF.

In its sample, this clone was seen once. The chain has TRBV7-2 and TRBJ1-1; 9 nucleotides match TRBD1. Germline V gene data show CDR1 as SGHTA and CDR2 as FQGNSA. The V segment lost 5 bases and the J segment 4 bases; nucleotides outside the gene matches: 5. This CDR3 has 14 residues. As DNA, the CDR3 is TGTGCCAGCAGCATCGACAGGGGGATCACTGAAGCTTTCTTT. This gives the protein CASSIDRGITEAFF.

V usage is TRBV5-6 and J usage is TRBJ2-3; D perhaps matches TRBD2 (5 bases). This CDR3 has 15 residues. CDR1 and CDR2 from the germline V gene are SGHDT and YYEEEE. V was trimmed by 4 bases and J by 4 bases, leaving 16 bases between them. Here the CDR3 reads CASSRWASRADTQYF. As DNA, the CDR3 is TGTGCCAGCAGCAGATGGGCCTCGAGGGCAGATACGCAGTATTTT.

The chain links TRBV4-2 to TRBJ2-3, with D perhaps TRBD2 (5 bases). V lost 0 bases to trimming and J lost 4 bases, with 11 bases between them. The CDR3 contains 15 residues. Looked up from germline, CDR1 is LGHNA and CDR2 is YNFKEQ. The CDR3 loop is CASSQDRGQSDTQYF. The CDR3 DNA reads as TGTGCCAGCAGCCAAGATCGAGGGCAGTCAGATACGCAGTATTTT.

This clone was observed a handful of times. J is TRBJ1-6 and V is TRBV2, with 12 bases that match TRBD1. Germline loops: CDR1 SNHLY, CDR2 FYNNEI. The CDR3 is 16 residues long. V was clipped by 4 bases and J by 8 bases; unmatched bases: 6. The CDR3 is CASSALGQGAHSPLHF. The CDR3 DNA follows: TGTGCCAGCAGTGCTTTGGGACAGGGGGCACATTCACCCCTCCACTTT.

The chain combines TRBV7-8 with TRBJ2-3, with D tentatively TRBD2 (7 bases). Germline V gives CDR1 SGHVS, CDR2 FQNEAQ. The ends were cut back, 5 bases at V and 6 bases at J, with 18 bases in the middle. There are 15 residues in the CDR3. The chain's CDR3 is CASSRGGGGRDTQYF. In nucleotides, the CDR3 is TGTGCCAGCAGCCGCGGGGGCGGGGGCCGGGATACGCAGTATTTT.

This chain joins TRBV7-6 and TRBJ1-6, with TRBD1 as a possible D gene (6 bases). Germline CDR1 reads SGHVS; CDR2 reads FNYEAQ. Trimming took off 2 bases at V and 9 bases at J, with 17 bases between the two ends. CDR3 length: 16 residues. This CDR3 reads CASSLKGGGPTSPLHF. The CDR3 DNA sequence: TGTGCCAGCAGCTTAAAAGGGGGGGGCCCTACTTCACCCCTCCACTTT.

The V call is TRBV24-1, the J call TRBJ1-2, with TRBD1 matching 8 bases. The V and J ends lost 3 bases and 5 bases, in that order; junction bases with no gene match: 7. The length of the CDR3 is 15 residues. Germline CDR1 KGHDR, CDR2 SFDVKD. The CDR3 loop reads CATSDDRGGAYGYTF. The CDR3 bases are TGTGCCACCAGTGATGACAGGGGCGGTGCGTATGGCTACACCTTC.

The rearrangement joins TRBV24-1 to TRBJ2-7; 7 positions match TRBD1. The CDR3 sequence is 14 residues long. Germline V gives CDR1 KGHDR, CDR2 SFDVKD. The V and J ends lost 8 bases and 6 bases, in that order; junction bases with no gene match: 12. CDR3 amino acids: CATIDRAGECEQYF. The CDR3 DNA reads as TGTGCCACCATCGACAGGGCAGGGGAATGCGAGCAGTACTTC.

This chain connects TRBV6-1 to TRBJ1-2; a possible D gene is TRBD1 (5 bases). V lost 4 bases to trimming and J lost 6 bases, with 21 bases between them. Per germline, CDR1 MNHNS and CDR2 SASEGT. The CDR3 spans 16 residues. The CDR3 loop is CASSVSLQVLTHGYTF. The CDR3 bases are TGTGCCAGCAGTGTGTCTCTACAGGTGCTGACCCATGGCTACACCTTC.

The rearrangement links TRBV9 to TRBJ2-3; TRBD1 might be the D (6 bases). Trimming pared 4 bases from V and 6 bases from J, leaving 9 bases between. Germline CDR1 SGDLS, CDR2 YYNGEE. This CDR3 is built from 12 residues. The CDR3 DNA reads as TGTGCCAGCAGCTTTAGGGGGGATACGCAGTATTTT. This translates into CASSFRGDTQYF.

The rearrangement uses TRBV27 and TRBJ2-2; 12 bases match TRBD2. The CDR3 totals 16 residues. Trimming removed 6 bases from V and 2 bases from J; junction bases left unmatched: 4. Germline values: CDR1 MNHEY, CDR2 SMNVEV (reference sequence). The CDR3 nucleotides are TGTGCCAGCAGCACAGGACTAGCGGGAAACACCGGGGAGCTGTTTTTT. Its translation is CASSTGLAGNTGELFF.

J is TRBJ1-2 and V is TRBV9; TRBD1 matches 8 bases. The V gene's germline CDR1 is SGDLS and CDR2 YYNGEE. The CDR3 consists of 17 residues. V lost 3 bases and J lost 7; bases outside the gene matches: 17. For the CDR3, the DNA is TGTGCCAGCAGCGCCCCCACCGGGACAGGACCCCGAAGTGGCTACACCTTC. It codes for CASSAPTGTGPRSGYTF.

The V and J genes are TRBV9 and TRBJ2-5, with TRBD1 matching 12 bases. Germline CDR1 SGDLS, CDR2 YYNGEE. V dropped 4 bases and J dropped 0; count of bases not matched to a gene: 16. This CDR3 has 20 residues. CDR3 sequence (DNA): TGTGCCAGCAGCCATAAGAGGGGACAGGGGGCCCAACCTTACCAAGAGACCCAGTACTTC. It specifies CASSHKRGQGAQPYQETQYF.

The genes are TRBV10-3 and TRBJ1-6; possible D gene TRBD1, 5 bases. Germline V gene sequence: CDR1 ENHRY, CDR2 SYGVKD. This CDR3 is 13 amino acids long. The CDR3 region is CASKQVAESPLHF. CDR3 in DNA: TGTGCATCTAAACAGGTGGCGGAGTCACCCCTCCACTTT.

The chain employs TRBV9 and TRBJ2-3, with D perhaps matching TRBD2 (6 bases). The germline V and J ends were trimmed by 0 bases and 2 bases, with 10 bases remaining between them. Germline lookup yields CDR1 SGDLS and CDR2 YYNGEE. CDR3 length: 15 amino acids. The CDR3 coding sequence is TGTGCCAGCAGCGTAGCGGGGGTGACCACAGATACGCAGTATTTT. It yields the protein CASSVAGVTTDTQYF.

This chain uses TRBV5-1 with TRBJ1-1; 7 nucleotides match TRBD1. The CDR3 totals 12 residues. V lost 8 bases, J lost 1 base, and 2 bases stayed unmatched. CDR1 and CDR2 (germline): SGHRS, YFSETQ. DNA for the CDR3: TGCGCCAGTCGACAGGGGAACACTGAAGCTTTCTTT. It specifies CASRQGNTEAFF.

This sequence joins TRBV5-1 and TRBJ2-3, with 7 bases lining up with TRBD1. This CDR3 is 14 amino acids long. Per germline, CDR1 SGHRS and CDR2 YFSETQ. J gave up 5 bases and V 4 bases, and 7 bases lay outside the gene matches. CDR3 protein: CASSIGGWKDTQYF. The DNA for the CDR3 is TGCGCCAGCAGCATAGGGGGCTGGAAAGATACGCAGTATTTT.

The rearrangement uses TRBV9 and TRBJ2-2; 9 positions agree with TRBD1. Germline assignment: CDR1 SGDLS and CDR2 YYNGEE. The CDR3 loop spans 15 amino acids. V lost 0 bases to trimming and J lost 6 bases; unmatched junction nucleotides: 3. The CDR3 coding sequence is TGTGCCAGCAGCGTAGAGGGGACAGGGCCCGGGGAGCTGTTTTTT. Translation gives CASSVEGTGPGELFF.

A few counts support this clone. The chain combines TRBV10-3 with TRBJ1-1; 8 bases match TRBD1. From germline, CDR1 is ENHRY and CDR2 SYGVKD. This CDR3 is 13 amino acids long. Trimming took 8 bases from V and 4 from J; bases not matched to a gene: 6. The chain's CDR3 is CAISDREGTEAFF. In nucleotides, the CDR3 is TGTGCCATCTCGGACAGGGAGGGCACTGAAGCTTTCTTT.

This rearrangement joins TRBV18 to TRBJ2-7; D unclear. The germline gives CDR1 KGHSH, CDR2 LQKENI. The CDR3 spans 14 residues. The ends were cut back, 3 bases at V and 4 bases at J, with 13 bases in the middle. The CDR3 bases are TGTGCCAGCTCACCCGGGTACGACGTTTACGAGCAGTACTTC. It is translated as CASSPGYDVYEQYF.

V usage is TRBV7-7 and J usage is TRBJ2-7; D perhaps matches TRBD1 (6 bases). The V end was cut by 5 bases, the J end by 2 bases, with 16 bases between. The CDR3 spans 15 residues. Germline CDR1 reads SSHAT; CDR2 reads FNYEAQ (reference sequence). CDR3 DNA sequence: TGTGCCAGCAGCCCAGGGACGGACAGTACCTACGAGCAGTACTTC. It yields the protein CASSPGTDSTYEQYF.

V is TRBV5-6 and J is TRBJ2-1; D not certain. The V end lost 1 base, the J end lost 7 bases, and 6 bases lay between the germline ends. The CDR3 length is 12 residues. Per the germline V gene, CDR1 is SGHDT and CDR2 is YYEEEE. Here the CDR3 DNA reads TGTGCCAGCAGCTTGACCGCGAATGAGCAGTTCTTC. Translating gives CASSLTANEQFF.

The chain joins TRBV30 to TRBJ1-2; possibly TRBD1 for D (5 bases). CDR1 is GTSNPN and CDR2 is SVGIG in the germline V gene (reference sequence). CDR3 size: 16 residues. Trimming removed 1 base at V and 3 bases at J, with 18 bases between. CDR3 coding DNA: TGTGCCTGGAGTGCCTACCCCAGGGCGACCTACTATGGCTACACCTTC. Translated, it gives CAWSAYPRATYYGYTF.